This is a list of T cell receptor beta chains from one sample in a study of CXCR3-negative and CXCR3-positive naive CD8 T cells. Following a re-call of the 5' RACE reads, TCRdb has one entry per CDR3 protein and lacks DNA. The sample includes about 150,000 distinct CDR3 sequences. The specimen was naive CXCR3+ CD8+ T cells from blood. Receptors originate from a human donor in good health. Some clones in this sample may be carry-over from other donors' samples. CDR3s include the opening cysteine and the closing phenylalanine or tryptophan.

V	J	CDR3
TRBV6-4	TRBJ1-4	CASSDQRYEKLFF
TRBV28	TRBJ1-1	CASSIRQGLTSMNTEAFF
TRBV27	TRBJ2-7	CASSLSRGSYEQYF
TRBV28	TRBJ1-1	CASTRRGMATEAFF
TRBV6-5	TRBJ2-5	CASSYSGGETQYF
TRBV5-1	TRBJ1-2	CASSLDSGTGRNYGYTF
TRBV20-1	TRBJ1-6	CSARDAVRGQGEYSPLHF
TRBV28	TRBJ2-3	CASSPGTVINTQYF
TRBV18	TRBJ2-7	CASSPAFWTDSYEQYF
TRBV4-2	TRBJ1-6	CASSQDLGVDSPLHF
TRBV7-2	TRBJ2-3	CASSPVGLATDTQYF
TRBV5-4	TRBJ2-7	CASSLWGEYEQYF
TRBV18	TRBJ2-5	CASSPELGNRETQYF
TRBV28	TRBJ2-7	CASSPTRTGREQYF
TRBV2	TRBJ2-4	CASLGGERNIQYF
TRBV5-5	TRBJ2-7	CASSLWLAGTEQYF
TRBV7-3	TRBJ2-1	CASSSLDRSSYNEQFF
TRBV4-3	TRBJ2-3	CASSQSSGGHTDTQYF
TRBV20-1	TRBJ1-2	CSARDQSGGRAYGYTF
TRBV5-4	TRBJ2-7	CASSLGIGAYEQYF
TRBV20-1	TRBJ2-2	CSASERGGGAGELFF
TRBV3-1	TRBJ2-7	CASSSRLVHEQYF
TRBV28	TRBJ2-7	CASSFQSPYEQYF
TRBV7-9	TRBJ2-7	CASSQGASGRIEQYF
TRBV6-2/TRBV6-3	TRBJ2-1	CASSNRTYNEQFF
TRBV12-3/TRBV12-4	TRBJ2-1	CASSPSGRPYNEQFF
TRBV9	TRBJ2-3	CASSVFGGGPTDTQYF
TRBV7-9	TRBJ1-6	CASSLDRGGNSPLHF
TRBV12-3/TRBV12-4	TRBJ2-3	CASMLSGRARDTDTQYF
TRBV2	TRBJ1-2	CASSAGVGYYGYTF
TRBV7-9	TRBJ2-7	CASSFSGGTGTYEQYF
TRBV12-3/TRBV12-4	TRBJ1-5	CASSQTWTGNQPQHF
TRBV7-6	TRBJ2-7	CASSLGLAYTSYEQYF
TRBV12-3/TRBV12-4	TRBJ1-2	CASSLSGRRSYGYTF
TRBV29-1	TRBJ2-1	CSVARDRPLGEQFF
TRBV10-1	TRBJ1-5	CASSESRFGTWGGQPQHF
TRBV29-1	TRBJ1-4	CSVMGTGREKLFF
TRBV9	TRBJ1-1	CASSVGGSHTEAFF
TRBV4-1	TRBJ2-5	CASSQDQSGLRETQYF
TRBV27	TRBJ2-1	CASRDRLATEQLF
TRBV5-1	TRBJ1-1	CASSSTVNHEAFF
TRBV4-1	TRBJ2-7	CASSQGTDYEQYF
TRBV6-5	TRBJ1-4	CASSDREYEKLFF
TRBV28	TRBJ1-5	CASSQWGGQPQHF
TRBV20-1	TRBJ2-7	CSARTTSGGPYEQYF
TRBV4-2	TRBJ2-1	CASSQVITESSYNEQFF
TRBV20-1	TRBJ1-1	CSARERGSGNTEAFF
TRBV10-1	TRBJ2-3	CASSPGPIFSTDTQYF
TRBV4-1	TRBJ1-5	CASSQVGENQPQHF
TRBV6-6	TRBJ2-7	CASRAGTGPHEQYF
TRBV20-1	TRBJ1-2	CSARQGGDYGYTF